Presented here are 28 T cell receptor beta chains from one specimen sequenced in a study of low-dose radiotherapy and immunotherapy resistance in tumors. Time point described: after trial treatment. Specified treatment: LDRT plus nivolumab, ipilimumab, low-dose cyclophosphamide and aspirin (RACIN trial). Alpha- and beta-chain coverage of first-strand cDNA came from TRAV- and TRBV-specific primers. The TCRs were subjected to amplification over approximately 19 PCR cycles employing a constant-region primer in conjunction with a V-primer adapter. TCRdb re-derived calls from the reads in MiXCR, one entry per CDR3 protein. The repertoire holds tens of thousands of distinct CDR3 sequences, about 25% seen once, with 10% in the top ten. The sample was PBMCs, taken after low-dose radiotherapy plus immunotherapy. Source of these receptors: a male donor with prostate cancer.

The chain recombines TRBV3-1 with TRBJ2-3, with 8 bases fitting TRBD2. The V gene end was trimmed by 2 bases and the J gene end by 4 bases; junction bases not matched to a gene: 11. The CDR3 has 17 amino acids. Germline V CDR1 and CDR2: LGHDT, YNNKEL (reference sequence). CDR3 DNA sequence: TGTGCCAGCAGCCAAACCCCGTCGGCGGGAGGAGCAGATACGCAGTATTTT. Encoded protein: CASSQTPSAGGADTQYF.

This clonotype has ten or more counts. This sequence joins TRBV19 and TRBJ2-1, with a possible D match to TRBD1 (6 bases). The germline V and J ends were trimmed by 10 bases and 2 bases, with 21 bases remaining between them. CDR1 and CDR2 from the germline V gene are LNHDA and SQIVND (reference sequence). The CDR3 sequence is 16 residues long. CDR3 loop: CATQRGHLITYNEQFF. DNA of the CDR3: TGTGCCACCCAACGGGGACACCTTATAACCTACAATGAGCAGTTCTTC.

DNA of the CDR3: TGCAGTGCCGGGACAGGGGACTACGAGCAGTACTTC. It encodes CSAGTGDYEQYF. The V gene is TRBV20-1, the J gene TRBJ2-7; 10 positions match TRBD1. Germline CDR1 and CDR2: DFQATT and SNEGSKA (reference sequence). With V trimmed by 6 bases and J by 3 bases, 2 bases remained unmatched. The CDR3 length is 12 residues.

This clonotype has ten or more counts. The gene calls are TRBV5-4 and TRBJ2-5, with D possibly TRBD2 on 6 matching bases. There are 15 residues in the CDR3. V was shortened by 2 bases and J by 7 bases, with 18 bases between the two germline ends. Germline CDR1 is SGHNT and CDR2 is YYREEE (reference sequence). The CDR3 DNA reads as TGTGCCAGCAGCTTATTAGGAGGGCGACGGGGGACCCAGTACTTC. Its protein is CASSLLGGRRGTQYF.

Concerning this clonotype itself: This likely came from a read error, as a far larger clone is one base away. The rearrangement links TRBV4-1 to TRBJ2-7; a possible D gene is TRBD1 (6 bases). Germline loops: CDR1 MGHRA, CDR2 YSYEKL. V was clipped by 0 bases and J by 7 bases, with 22 bases between them. CDR3 length: 17 residues. In DNA, the CDR3 is TGCGCCAGCAGCCAAGAAGGGGGTTTCAGCTCCTACAATGAGCAGTACTTC. It translates to CASSQEGGFSSYNEQYF.

This clonotype came up a few times. With a much larger clone just one base away, this may be a read error. The chain links TRBV20-1 to TRBJ2-3, with D uncertain. The CDR3 has 14 amino acids. The germline V gene encodes CDR1 DFQATT and CDR2 SNEGSKA (reference sequence). CDR3 protein: CSARVGSVPDMQYF. The DNA for the CDR3 is TGCAGTGCTAGAGTAGGCTCAGTGCCAGATATGCAGTATTTT.

Notes on this clonotype: Only one base separates this from a far larger clonotype, so it likely reflects a read error. V gene TRBV2 combines with J gene TRBJ2-7, with a possible D match to TRBD2 (6 bases). This CDR3 has 12 residues. Trimming took 7 bases from V and 5 from J, leaving 12 bases between them. Germline loops: CDR1 SNHLY, CDR2 FYNNEI. CDR3: CASTHGLHEQYF. The DNA for the CDR3 is TGTGCCAGCACCCATGGACTACACGAGCAGTACTTC.

This clonotype was seen many times. The CDR3, as DNA: TGCAGCGTGGGGGACAGGGGGCTGTACAATGAGCAGTTCTTC. The encoded protein is CSVGDRGLYNEQFF. This chain uses TRBV29-1 with TRBJ2-1; 12 nucleotides match TRBD1. V lost 6 bases, J lost 4 bases, and 4 bases stayed unmatched. Germline CDR1 is SQVTM and CDR2 is ANQGSEA. CDR3 length equals 14 residues.

The table lists this clonotype with many counts. The DNA for the CDR3 is TGTGCCAGCAGGGGTATTGGGGAGCAAGAGACCCAGTACTTC. Translation gives CASRGIGEQETQYF. V usage is TRBV25-1 and J usage is TRBJ2-5; D is perhaps TRBD2 (5 bases). Trimming removed 6 bases at V and 2 bases at J, with 13 bases between. The CDR3 spans 14 residues. Germline lookup yields CDR1 MGHDK and CDR2 SYGVNS.

This clonotype was detected ten times or more. The rearrangement uses TRBV29-1 and TRBJ1-2; D is undetermined. Trimming took 1 base from V and 4 from J, leaving 7 bases between them. Germline lookup yields CDR1 SQVTM and CDR2 ANQGSEA. This CDR3 is built from 12 residues. This CDR3 reads CSVEVLGYGYTF. The CDR3 coding sequence is TGCAGCGTTGAAGTCCTGGGCTATGGCTACACCTTC.

The J gene is TRBJ2-1, the V gene TRBV5-1, with TRBD2 as a possible D gene (6 bases). Trimming stripped 1 base from V and 0 bases from J, with 14 bases between. The CDR3 length is 17 residues. Germline V gene data show CDR1 as SGHRS and CDR2 as YFSETQ. The CDR3 loop reads CASSLWGGRSSYNEQFF. The DNA of the CDR3 is TGCGCCAGCAGCTTGTGGGGAGGACGGAGCTCCTACAATGAGCAGTTCTTC.

Many counts were recorded for this clonotype. This sequence joins TRBV5-4 and TRBJ2-5; the D gene is possibly TRBD2 (7 bases). The CDR3 runs to 17 residues. Germline-derived CDR1 and CDR2 are SGHNT and YYREEE (reference sequence). Trimming pared 4 bases from V and 0 bases from J, leaving 19 bases between. Here the CDR3 DNA reads TGTGCCAGCAGCCATGGGCTGGGGGGGCATAACCAAGAGACCCAGTACTTC. Translating gives CASSHGLGGHNQETQYF.

This sequence joins TRBV6-2 or TRBV6-3 and TRBJ2-1, with 7 bases aligning to TRBD1. Germline values: CDR1 MNHEY, CDR2 SVGEGT. V trimming: 5 bases; J trimming: 6 bases; junction bases outside the gene matches: 7. The CDR3 runs to 14 residues. The CDR3 DNA reads as TGTGCCAGCAGTCGACAGGGTGTGATCAATGAGCAGTTCTTC. Protein sequence: CASSRQGVINEQFF.

This sequence joins TRBV20-1 and TRBJ2-5; possibly TRBD2 for D (6 bases). In germline, CDR1 is DFQATT, CDR2 SNEGSKA (reference sequence). The V gene lost 1 base and the J gene lost 9 bases, with 15 bases spanning the gap. CDR3 size: 13 residues. The CDR3 nucleotides are TGCAGTGCTAGAGCAAGGAGGGAACGGGCCCAGTACTTC. Translating it yields CSARARRERAQYF.

This chain connects TRBV6-6 to TRBJ2-3, with 9 bases that match TRBD2. Germline values: CDR1 MNHNY, CDR2 SVGAGI (reference sequence). V was pared by 6 bases and J by 6 bases, with 7 bases of the junction left unmatched. This CDR3 has 14 residues. CDR3 residues: CASRSRGGSDTQYF. In nucleotides, the CDR3 is TGTGCCAGCAGGTCGCGGGGGGGCTCTGATACGCAGTATTTT.

Judged by abundance, this clonotype is medium-sized. The rearrangement joins TRBV2 to TRBJ2-4; 10 bases line up with TRBD2. Germline V CDR1 and CDR2: SNHLY, FYNNEI. After removal of 4 bases from V and 6 bases from J, the junction contained 6 bases not matched to a gene. This CDR3 has 15 residues. The CDR3 protein is CASSGGTSVGNIQYF. The CDR3 coding sequence is TGTGCCAGCAGTGGCGGGACTAGCGTCGGAAACATTCAGTACTTC.

This clonotype occurred many times. The V and J genes are TRBV5-1 and TRBJ2-7; 8 positions match TRBD1. The CDR3 length is 13 residues. The V and J ends lost 6 bases and 0 bases, in that order; junction bases with no gene match: 2. Germline V CDR1 and CDR2: SGHRS, YFSETQ. The CDR3 bases are TGCGCCAGCACGACAGGGGCCTCCTACGAGCAGTACTTC. It translates to CASTTGASYEQYF. The whole variable domain, filled in from reference TRBV5-1 and TRBJ2-7, reads KAGVTQTPRYLIKTRGQQVTLSCSPISGHRSVSWYQQTPGQGLQFLFEYFSETQRNKGNFPGRFSGRQFSNSRSEMNVSTLELGDSALYLCASTTGASYEQYFGPGTRLTVT.

In this sample, this clonotype turned up many times. This sequence joins TRBV20-1 and TRBJ2-5, with D uncertain. This CDR3 region has 13 residues. Germline V gene lookup returns CDR1 DFQATT and CDR2 SNEGSKA (reference sequence). Trimming cost V 1 base and J 1 base, with 7 bases left between them. Here the CDR3 DNA reads TGCAGTGCTAGAGGCTCGAGCCAAGAGACCCAGTACTTC. Its translation: CSARGSSQETQYF.

In its sample, this clonotype was seen many times. CDR3 residues: CASSLVGGAWETQYF. DNA for the CDR3: TGCGCCAGCAGCCTTGTAGGGGGGGCATGGGAGACCCAGTACTTC. V usage is TRBV4-1 and J usage is TRBJ2-5, with D perhaps matching TRBD2 (7 bases). V shed 4 bases and J shed 5 bases, with 17 bases lying between them. This CDR3 spans 15 amino acids. Germline values: CDR1 MGHRA, CDR2 YSYEKL.

This clonotype was seen a few times. V is TRBV2 and J is TRBJ1-3; 7 bases match TRBD1. The CDR3 loop spans 18 amino acids. In germline, CDR1 is SNHLY, CDR2 FYNNEI. The trim removed 4 bases at V and 0 bases at J, leaving 12 bases unmatched. This chain's CDR3 is CASSGALPGQSSGNTIYF. DNA for the CDR3: TGTGCCAGCAGTGGAGCGTTACCGGGACAGAGCTCTGGAAACACCATATATTTT.

The chain employs TRBV28 and TRBJ2-7; unclear D gene. This CDR3 has 13 amino acids. V was clipped by 8 bases and J by 9 bases, with 20 bases between them. Germline V gene lookup returns CDR1 MDHEN and CDR2 SYDVKM. The CDR3 region is CASPPTSLAAQYF. Here the CDR3 DNA reads TGTGCCAGCCCTCCGACATCTCTCGCCGCGCAGTACTTC. The full variable domain, completed using reference TRBV28 and TRBJ2-7, is DVKVTQSSRYLVKRTGEKVFLECVQDMDHENMFWYRQDPGLGLRLIYFSYDVKMKEKGDIPEGYSVSREKKERFSLILESASTNQTSMYLCASPPTSLAAQYFGPGTRLTVT.

This sequence joins TRBV9 and TRBJ2-1; TRBD2 agrees at 14 bases. CDR1 is SGDLS, CDR2 YYNGEE, per germline. This CDR3 contains 19 residues. The V gene end was trimmed by 3 bases and the J gene end by 5 bases; junction bases not matched to a gene: 13. CDR3 residues: CASSDGGGTSGGPNNEQFF. The CDR3 DNA reads as TGTGCCAGCAGCGACGGAGGGGGGACTAGCGGGGGACCAAACAATGAGCAGTTCTTC.

This clonotype was recorded at least ten times. The chain combines TRBV6-2 or TRBV6-3 with TRBJ2-3, with 9 bases that match TRBD1. The V gene end was trimmed by 7 bases and the J gene end by 1 base; junction bases not matched to a gene: 6. The V gene's germline CDR1 is MNHEY and CDR2 SVGEGT. CDR3 length: 15 amino acids. In DNA, the CDR3 is TGTGCCAGCAAGTCCGGGACAGGGCGCACAGATACGCAGTATTTT. Translation: CASKSGTGRTDTQYF.

This clonotype was counted at least ten times. This chain joins TRBV10-3 and TRBJ2-5, with D perhaps TRBD1 (6 bases). Trimming removed 0 bases from V and 5 bases from J, with 7 bases in between. The CDR3 is made up of 13 amino acids. The germline CDR1 and CDR2 sequences are ENHRY and SYGVKD. The CDR3 is CAISESQGETQYF. The CDR3 coding sequence is TGTGCCATCAGTGAGTCTCAGGGGGAGACCCAGTACTTC.

CDR3: CASSEGPQQFF. DNA of the CDR3: TGTGCCAGCAGCGAAGGCCCCCAGCAGTTCTTC. The rearrangement joins TRBV5-6 to TRBJ2-1, with D uncertain. The germline CDR1 and CDR2 sequences are SGHDT and YYEEEE. With 4 bases removed from V and 11 bases from J, the gap between germline ends came to 10 bases. This CDR3 spans 11 amino acids.

The table lists this clonotype with a few counts. A far larger clone is only one base removed, so a read error is likely. V gene TRBV14 combines with J gene TRBJ2-5; TRBD1 is a possible D gene (6 bases). V shed 3 bases and J shed 11 bases, with 22 bases lying between them. This CDR3 has 15 residues. CDR1 SGHDN and CDR2 FVKESK come from the germline V gene. Here the CDR3 DNA reads TGTGCCAGCAGCCAGTTGGGGGCCTGGTACAATGAGCAGTACTTC. Translated: CASSQLGAWYNEQYF.

The table lists this clonotype with many counts. This chain links TRBV19 with TRBJ1-5; TRBD1 agrees at 7 bases. The CDR3 covers 16 residues. CDR1 is LNHDA, CDR2 SQIVND, per germline (reference sequence). Trimming took 4 bases from V and 5 from J; bases not matched to a gene: 11. In nucleotides, the CDR3 is TGTGCCAGTAGTACCCGTGACAGGGCTCCCCATCAGCCCCAGCATTTT. It is translated as CASSTRDRAPHQPQHF.

The chain joins TRBV10-3 to TRBJ2-1, with D possibly TRBD2 on 6 matching bases. Germline V gene data show CDR1 as ENHRY and CDR2 as SYGVKD. CDR3 size: 14 residues. Trimming left V 6 bases short and J 3 bases short, with 12 bases between. The CDR3 loop reads CAIRYSSVYNEQFF. The CDR3 DNA reads TGTGCCATCAGATACTCTAGCGTCTACAATGAGCAGTTCTTC.